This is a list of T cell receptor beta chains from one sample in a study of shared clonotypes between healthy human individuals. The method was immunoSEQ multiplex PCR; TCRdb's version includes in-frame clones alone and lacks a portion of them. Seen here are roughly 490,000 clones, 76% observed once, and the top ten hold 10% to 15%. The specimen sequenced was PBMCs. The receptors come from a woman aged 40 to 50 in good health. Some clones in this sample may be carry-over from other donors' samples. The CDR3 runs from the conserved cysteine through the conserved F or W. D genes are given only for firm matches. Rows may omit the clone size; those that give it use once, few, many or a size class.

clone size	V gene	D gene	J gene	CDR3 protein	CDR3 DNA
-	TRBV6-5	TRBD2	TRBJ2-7	CASSGGAYEQYF	TGTGCCAGCAGCGGGGGGGCCTACGAGCAGTACTTC
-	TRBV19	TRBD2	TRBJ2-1	CASTPFGTSGNYNEQFF	TGTGCCAGTACCCCTTTCGGGACTAGCGGGAACTACAATGAGCAGTTCTTC
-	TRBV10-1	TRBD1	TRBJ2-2	CASQAGGGGEPFF	TGCGCCAGCCAGGCAGGGGGCGGCGGGGAGCCGTTTTTT
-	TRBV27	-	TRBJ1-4	CASSSGTEPNEKLFF	TGTGCCAGCAGTTCCGGGACGGAGCCTAATGAAAAACTGTTTTTT
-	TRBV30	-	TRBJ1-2	CAWSVRNGYTF	TGTGCCTGGAGTGTGCGGAATGGCTACACCTTC
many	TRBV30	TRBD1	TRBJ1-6	CAWSVNRGSPLHF	TGTGCCTGGAGTGTAAACAGGGGTTCACCCCTCCACTTT
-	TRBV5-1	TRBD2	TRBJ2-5	CASSFSSGGETQYF	TGCGCCAGCAGCTTTTCTAGCGGGGGGGAGACCCAGTACTTC
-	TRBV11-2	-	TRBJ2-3	CASSLRLGSGDTQYF	TGTGCCAGCAGCCTCCGACTAGGGAGTGGAGATACGCAGTATTTT
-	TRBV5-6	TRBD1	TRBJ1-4	CASSFRPGQINEKLFF	TGTGCCAGCAGCTTTAGACCGGGACAGATTAATGAAAAACTGTTTTTT
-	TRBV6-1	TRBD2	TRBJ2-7	CASSVAGGPYEQYF	TGTGCCAGCAGTGTTGCGGGAGGGCCCTACGAGCAGTACTTC
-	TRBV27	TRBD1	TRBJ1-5	CASSPRTGSGNQPQHF	TGTGCCAGCAGTCCAAGGACAGGGTCGGGCAATCAGCCCCAGCATTTT
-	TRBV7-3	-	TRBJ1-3	CASSLGPTSSGNTIYF	TGTGCCAGCAGCTTAGGGCCGACAAGCTCTGGAAACACCATATATTTT
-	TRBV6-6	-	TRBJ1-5	CASSYFSDRFDPYHF	TGTGCCAGCAGTTACTTCAGCGACAGGTTTGACCCTTACCATTTT
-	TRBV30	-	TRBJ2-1	CAWSVLSADNEQFF	TGTGCCTGGAGTGTACTTTCGGCCGACAATGAGCAGTTCTTC
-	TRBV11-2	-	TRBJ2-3	CASSLGNTDTQYF	TGTGCCAGCAGCTTGGGGAACACAGATACGCAGTATTTT
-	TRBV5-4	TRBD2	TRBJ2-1	CASSSSSGVYNEQFF	TGTGCCAGCAGCTCTTCTAGCGGGGTCTACAATGAGCAGTTCTTC
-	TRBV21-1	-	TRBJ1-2	CASSKARGALYGYTF	TGTGCCAGCAGCAAAGCGCGAGGGGCCCTATATGGCTACACCTTC
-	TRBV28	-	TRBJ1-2	CASSIRVPIGYTF	TGTGCCAGCAGTATTCGTGTCCCAATTGGCTACACCTTC
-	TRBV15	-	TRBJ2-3	CATSRDRRGSGTDTQYF	TGTGCCACCAGCAGGGACCGGAGGGGGTCGGGCACAGATACGCAGTATTTT
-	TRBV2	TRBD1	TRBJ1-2	CASSELGQDWGYTF	TGTGCCAGCAGTGAACTCGGACAGGATTGGGGCTACACCTTC
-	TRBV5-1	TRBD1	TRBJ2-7	CASSLRDSYEQYF	TGCGCCAGCAGCTTGCGGGACAGCTACGAGCAGTACTTC
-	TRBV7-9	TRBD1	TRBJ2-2	CASSSSPGTGNGELFF	TGTGCCAGCAGCTCCAGTCCCGGGACAGGGAACGGGGAGCTGTTTTTT
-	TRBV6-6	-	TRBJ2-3	CASSYSQDTQYF	TGTGCCAGCAGTTACTCGCAGGATACGCAGTATTTT
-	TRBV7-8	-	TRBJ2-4	CASSIGDIQYF	TGTGCCAGCAGTATTGGGGACATTCAGTACTTC
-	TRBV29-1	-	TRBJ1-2	CSVDTGRIYGYTF	TGCAGCGTTGATACCGGACGGATCTATGGCTACACCTTC
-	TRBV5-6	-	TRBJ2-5	CASSLAAAQETQYF	TGTGCCAGCAGCTTGGCAGCAGCTCAAGAGACCCAGTACTTC
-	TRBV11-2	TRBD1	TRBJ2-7	CASSLDRGNNEQYF	TGTGCCAGCAGCCTCGACAGGGGGAACAACGAGCAGTACTTC
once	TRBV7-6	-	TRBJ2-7	CASSATDGSYEQYF	TGTGCCAGCAGCGCCACCGACGGGTCCTACGAGCAGTACTTC
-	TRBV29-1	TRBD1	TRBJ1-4	CSADTGDEKLFF	TGCAGCGCTGATACAGGGGATGAAAAACTGTTTTTT
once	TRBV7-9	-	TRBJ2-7	CASGLYEQYF	TGTGCCAGCGGCCTTTACGAGCAGTACTTC
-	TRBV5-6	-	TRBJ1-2	CASSWDGRGYTF	TGTGCCAGCAGCTGGGACGGTCGGGGCTACACCTTC
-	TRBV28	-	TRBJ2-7	CASSRYGANWSYEQYF	TGTGCCAGCAGCAGATATGGGGCGAATTGGTCCTACGAGCAGTACTTC
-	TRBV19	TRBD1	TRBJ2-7	CASRRDRGSYEQYF	TGTGCCAGTAGGCGGGACAGGGGCTCCTACGAGCAGTACTTC
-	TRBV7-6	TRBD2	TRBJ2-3	CASSPGLAGHTDTQYF	TGTGCCAGCAGCCCAGGACTAGCGGGGCACACAGATACGCAGTATTTT
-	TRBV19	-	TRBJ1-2	CASSMGGYPNYGYTF	TGTGCCAGTAGTATGGGCGGGTACCCCAACTATGGCTACACCTTC
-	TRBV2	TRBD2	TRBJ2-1	CASRIRGRVNEQFF	TGTGCCAGCAGAATCCGCGGGAGGGTCAATGAGCAGTTCTTC
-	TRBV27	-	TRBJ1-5	CASSLLWNQPQHF	TGTGCCAGCAGTTTACTTTGGAATCAGCCCCAGCATTTT
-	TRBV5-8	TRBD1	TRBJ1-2	CASSPGTATNYGYTF	TGTGCCAGCAGCCCCGGGACAGCGACTAACTATGGCTACACCTTC
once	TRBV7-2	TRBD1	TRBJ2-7	CASSSQGQPSSYEQYF	TGTGCCAGCAGCTCACAGGGACAGCCTAGCTCCTACGAGCAGTACTTC
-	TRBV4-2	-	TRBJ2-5	CASSQVEGMETQYF	TGTGCCAGCAGCCAAGTTGAGGGAATGGAGACCCAGTACTTC
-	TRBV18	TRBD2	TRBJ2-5	CASGPGLAETQYF	TGTGCCAGCGGACCCGGACTAGCGGAGACCCAGTACTTC
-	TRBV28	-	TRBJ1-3	CASSPAGNTIYF	TGTGCCAGCAGCCCAGCTGGAAACACCATATATTTT
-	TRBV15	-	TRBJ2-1	CATSRDGSLNSYNEQFF	TGTGCCACCAGCAGAGATGGTAGCTTAAACTCCTACAATGAGCAGTTCTTC
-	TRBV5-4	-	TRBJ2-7	CASSTDTYEQYF	TGTGCCAGCAGCACCGACACCTACGAGCAGTACTTC
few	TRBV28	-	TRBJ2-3	CASSSGQHYSDTQYF	TGTGCCAGCAGTTCGGGACAACATTACTCAGATACGCAGTATTTT
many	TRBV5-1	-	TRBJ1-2	CASSLTANYGYTF	TGCGCCAGCAGCTTGACGGCAAACTATGGCTACACCTTC
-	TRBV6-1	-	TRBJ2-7	CASSDPRLVYEQYF	TGTGCCAGCAGTGATCCCCGACTAGTCTACGAGCAGTACTTC
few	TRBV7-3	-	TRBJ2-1	CASSFGIATKNEQFF	TGTGCCAGCAGCTTTGGAATAGCGACTAAAAATGAGCAGTTCTTC
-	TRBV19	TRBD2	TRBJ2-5	CASSPTQLAGEETQYF	TGTGCCAGTAGTCCTACCCAACTAGCGGGAGAAGAGACCCAGTACTTC
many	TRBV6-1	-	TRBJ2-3	CASSEGKGTRGNF	TGTGCCAGCAGTGAAGGCAAAGGGACGAGAGGGAATTTT
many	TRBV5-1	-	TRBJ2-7	CASSLAGTQGEQYF	TGCGCCAGCAGCTTGGCTGGGACACAAGGGGAGCAGTACTTC
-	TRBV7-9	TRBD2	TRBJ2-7	CASSLVRSGLAGQSPYF	TGTGCCAGCAGCTTAGTACGGAGCGGACTAGCGGGACAAAGCCCGTACTTC
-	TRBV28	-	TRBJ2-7	CASSLGGHPSYEQYF	TGTGCCAGCAGTTTAGGCGGCCACCCGTCCTACGAGCAGTACTTC
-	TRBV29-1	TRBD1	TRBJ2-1	CSVEDRQGRHEQFF	TGCAGCGTTGAAGATCGACAGGGGAGGCATGAGCAGTTCTTC
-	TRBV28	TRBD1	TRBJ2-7	CASSLYRQGGEQYF	TGTGCCAGCAGTTTATATAGACAGGGGGGTGAGCAGTACTTC